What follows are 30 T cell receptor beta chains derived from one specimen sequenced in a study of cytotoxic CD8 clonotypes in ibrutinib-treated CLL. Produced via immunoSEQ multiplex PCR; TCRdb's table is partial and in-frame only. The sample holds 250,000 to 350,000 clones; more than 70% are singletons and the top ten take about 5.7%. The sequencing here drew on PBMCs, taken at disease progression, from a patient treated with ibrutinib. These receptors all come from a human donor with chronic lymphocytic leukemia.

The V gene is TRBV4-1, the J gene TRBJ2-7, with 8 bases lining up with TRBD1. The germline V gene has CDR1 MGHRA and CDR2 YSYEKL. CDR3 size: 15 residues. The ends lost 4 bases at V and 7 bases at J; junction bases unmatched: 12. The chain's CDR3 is CASSPTRDRTGEQYF. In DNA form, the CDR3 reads TGCGCCAGCAGCCCCACCCGGGACAGGACGGGGGAGCAGTACTTC.

CDR3 bases: TGTGCCAGCAGTTTTAGGAAGACAGCGCAGTACTTC. Translation: CASSFRKTAQYF. This chain joins TRBV28 and TRBJ2-7, with a possible D match to TRBD1 (5 bases). V shed 3 bases and J shed 9 bases, with 12 bases lying between them. The germline V gene has CDR1 MDHEN and CDR2 SYDVKM. The CDR3 totals 12 residues.

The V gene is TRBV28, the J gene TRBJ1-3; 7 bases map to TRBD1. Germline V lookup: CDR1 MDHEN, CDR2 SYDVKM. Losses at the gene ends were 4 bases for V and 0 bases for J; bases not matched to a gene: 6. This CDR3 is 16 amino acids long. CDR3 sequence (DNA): TGTGCCAGCAGTTCCACACAGGGGCGCTCTGGAAACACCATATATTTT. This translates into CASSSTQGRSGNTIYF.

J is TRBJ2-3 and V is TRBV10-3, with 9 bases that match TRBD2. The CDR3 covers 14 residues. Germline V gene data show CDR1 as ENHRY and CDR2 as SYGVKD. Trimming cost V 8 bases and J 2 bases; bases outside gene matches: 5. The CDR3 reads CAIRLADNTDTQYF. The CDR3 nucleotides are TGTGCCATCCGACTAGCGGACAACACAGATACGCAGTATTTT.

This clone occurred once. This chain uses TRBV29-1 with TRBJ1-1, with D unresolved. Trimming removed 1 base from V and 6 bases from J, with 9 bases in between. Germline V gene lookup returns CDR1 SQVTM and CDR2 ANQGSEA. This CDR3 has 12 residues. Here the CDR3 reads CSVEGANPEAFF. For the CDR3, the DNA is TGCAGCGTTGAAGGGGCCAATCCTGAAGCTTTCTTT. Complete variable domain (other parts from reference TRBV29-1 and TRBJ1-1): SAVISQKPSRDICQRGTSLTIQCQVDSQVTMMFWYRQQPGQSLTLIATANQGSEATYESGFVIDKFPISRPNLTFSTLTVSNMSPEDSSIYLCSVEGANPEAFFGQGTRLTVV.

CDR3 sequence reads: CASSQDRRLADYNEQFF. DNA of the CDR3: TGCGCCAGCAGCCAAGATCGGAGACTAGCCGATTACAATGAGCAGTTCTTC. The V gene is TRBV4-1, the J gene TRBJ2-1; 7 bases line up with TRBD2. The V gene end was trimmed by 0 bases and the J gene end by 4 bases; junction bases not matched to a gene: 9. Germline CDR1 is MGHRA and CDR2 is YSYEKL. The CDR3 extends over 17 amino acids.

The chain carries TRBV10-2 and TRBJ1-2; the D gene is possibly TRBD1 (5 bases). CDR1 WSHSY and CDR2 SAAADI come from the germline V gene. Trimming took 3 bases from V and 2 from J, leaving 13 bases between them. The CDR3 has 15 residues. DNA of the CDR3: TGCGCCAGCAGTGATAGACCGCAGGGAAACTATGGCTACACCTTC. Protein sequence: CASSDRPQGNYGYTF.

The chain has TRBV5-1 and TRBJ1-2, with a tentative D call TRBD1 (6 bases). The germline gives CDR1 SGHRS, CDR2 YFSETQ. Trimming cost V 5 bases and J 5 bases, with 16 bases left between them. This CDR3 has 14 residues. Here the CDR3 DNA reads TGCGCCAGCAGGGGGGCAATATCCCCTTATGGCTACACCTTC. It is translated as CASRGAISPYGYTF.

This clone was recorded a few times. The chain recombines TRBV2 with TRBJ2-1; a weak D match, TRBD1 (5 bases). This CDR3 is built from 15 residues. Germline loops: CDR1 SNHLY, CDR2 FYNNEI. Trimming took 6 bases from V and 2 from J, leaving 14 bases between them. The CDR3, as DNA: TGTGCCAGCAGGGCAAGGACATCCGCCTACAATGAGCAGTTCTTC. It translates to CASRARTSAYNEQFF.

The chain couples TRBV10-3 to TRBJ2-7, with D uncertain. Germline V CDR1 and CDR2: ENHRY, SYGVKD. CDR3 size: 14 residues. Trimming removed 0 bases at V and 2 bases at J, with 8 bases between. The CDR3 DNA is TGTGCCATCAGTGAGTCAGCACAAGCCTACGAGCAGTACTTC. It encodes CAISESAQAYEQYF.

The CDR3 nucleotides are TGTGCCAGCAGCTTAGCTAGGAGCTCCTACGAGCAGTACTTC. This codes for CASSLARSSYEQYF. The chain employs TRBV11-2 and TRBJ2-7; D is uncertain. Germline loops: CDR1 SGHAT, CDR2 FQNNGV. V was cut by 1 base and J by 0 bases, with 7 bases left in between. The CDR3 is 14 residues long.

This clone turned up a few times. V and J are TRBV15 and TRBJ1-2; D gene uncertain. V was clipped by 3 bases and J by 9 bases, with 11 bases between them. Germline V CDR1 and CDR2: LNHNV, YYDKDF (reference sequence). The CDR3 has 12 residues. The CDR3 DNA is TGTGCCACCAGCAGCGGTCCGGCCAGCTACACCTTC. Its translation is CATSSGPASYTF.

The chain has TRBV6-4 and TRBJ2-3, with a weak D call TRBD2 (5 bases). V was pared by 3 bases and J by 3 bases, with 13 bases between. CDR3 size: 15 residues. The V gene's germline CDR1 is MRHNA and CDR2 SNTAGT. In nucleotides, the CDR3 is TGTGCCAGCAGTGATACCGGGGATGTGACAGATACGCAGTATTTT. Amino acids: CASSDTGDVTDTQYF.

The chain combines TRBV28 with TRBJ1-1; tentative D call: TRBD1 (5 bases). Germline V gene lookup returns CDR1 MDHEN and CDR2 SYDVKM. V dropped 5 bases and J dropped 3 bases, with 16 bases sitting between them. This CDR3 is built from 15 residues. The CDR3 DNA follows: TGTGCCAGCAGTCCATTGGGGACGAGACACACTGAAGCTTTCTTT. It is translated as CASSPLGTRHTEAFF.

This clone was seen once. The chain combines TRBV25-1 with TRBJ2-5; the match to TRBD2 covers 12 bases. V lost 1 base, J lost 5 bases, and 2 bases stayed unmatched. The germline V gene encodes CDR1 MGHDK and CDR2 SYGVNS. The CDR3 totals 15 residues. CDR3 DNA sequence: TGTGCCAGCAGTGAATCTAGCGGGGGGGCGGAGACCCAGTACTTC. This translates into CASSESSGGAETQYF.

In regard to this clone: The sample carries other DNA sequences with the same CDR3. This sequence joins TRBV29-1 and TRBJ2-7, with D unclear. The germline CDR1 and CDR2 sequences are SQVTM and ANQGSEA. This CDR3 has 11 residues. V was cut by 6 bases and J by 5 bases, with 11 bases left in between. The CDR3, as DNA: TGCAGCGTCGAGAGTGGGAACGAGCAGTACTTC. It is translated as CSVESGNEQYF.

CDR3 in DNA: TGTGCCAGCAGCTTAATAACAGGGGGCGTCACCGAAGCTTTCTTT. It yields the protein CASSLITGGVTEAFF. This chain uses TRBV7-8 with TRBJ1-1; TRBD1 matches 9 bases. Germline loops: CDR1 SGHVS, CDR2 FQNEAQ. The CDR3 is 15 amino acids. Unmatched junction bases numbered 9, after V lost 2 bases and J lost 8 bases. The complete variable domain, with remaining parts taken from reference TRBV7-8 and TRBJ1-1, reads GAGVSQSPRYKVAKRGQDVALRCDPISGHVSLFWYQQALGQGPEFLTYFQNEAQLDKSGLPSDRFFAERPEGSVSTLKIQRTQQEDSAVYLCASSLITGGVTEAFFGQGTRLTVV.

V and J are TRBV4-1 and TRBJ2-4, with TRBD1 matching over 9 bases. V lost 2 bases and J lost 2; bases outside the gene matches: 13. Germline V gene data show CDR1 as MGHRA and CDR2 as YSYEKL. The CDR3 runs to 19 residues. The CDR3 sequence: CASSQMGQGFILTKNIQYF. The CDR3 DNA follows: TGCGCCAGCAGCCAAATGGGACAGGGTTTCATTCTAACCAAAAACATTCAGTACTTC.

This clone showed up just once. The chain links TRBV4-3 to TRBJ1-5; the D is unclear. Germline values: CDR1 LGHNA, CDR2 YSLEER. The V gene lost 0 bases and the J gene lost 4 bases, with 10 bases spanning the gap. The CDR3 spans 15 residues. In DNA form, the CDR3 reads TGCGCCAGCAGCCAAGATTTGAGAAGGAATCAGCCCCAGCATTTT. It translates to CASSQDLRRNQPQHF.

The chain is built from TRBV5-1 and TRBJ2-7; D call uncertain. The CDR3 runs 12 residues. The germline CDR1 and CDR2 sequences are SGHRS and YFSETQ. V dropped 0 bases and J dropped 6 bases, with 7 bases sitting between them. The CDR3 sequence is CASSLEGSEQYF. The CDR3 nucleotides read TGCGCCAGCAGCTTGGAAGGTTCCGAGCAGTACTTC.

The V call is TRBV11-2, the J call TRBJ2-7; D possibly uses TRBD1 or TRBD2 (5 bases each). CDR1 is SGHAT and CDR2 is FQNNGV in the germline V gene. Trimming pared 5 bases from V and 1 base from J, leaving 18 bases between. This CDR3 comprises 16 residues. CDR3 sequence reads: CASSPRVRGASYEQYF. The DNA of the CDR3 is TGTGCCAGCAGCCCTAGGGTCAGAGGGGCTTCCTACGAGCAGTACTTC.

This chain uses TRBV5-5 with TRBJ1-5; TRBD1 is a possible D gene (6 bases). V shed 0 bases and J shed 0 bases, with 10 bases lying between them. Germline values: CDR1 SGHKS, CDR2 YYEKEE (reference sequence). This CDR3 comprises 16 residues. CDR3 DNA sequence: TGTGCCAGCAGCTTGGGGACAGCATATAGCAATCAGCCCCAGCATTTT. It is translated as CASSLGTAYSNQPQHF. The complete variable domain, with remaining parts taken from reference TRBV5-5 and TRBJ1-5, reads DAGVTQSPTHLIKTRGQQVTLRCSPISGHKSVSWYQQVLGQGPQFIFQYYEKEERGRGNFPDRFSARQFPNYSSELNVNALLLGDSALYLCASSLGTAYSNQPQHFGDGTRLSIL.

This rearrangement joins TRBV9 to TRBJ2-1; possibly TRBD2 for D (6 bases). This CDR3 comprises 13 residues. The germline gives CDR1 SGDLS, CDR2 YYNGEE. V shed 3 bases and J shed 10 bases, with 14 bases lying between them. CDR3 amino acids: CASSDGTGREQFF. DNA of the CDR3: TGTGCCAGCAGCGACGGGACTGGGCGGGAGCAGTTCTTC.

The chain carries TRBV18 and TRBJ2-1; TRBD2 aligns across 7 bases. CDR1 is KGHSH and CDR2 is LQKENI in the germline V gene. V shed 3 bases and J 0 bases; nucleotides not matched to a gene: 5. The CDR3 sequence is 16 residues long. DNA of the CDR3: TGTGCCAGCTCACCTACCGGGAGGCCCTCCTACAATGAGCAGTTCTTC. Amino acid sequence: CASSPTGRPSYNEQFF.

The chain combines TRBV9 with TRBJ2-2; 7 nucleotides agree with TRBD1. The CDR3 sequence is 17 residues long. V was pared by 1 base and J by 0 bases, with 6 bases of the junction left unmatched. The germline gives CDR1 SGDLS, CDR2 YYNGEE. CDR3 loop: CASSVPRQGPNTGELFF. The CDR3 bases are TGTGCCAGCAGCGTACCCCGACAGGGTCCGAACACCGGGGAGCTGTTTTTT.

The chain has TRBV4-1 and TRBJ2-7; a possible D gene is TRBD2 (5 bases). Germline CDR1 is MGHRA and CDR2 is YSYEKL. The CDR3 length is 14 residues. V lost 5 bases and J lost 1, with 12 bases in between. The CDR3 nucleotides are TGCGCCAGCAGCTCACGGACTCATTCCTACGAGCAGTACTTC. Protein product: CASSSRTHSYEQYF.

The CDR3 is CASSYSLDQPQHF. The DNA of the CDR3 is TGTGCCAGCAGTTACTCCCTGGATCAGCCCCAGCATTTT. This chain uses TRBV28 with TRBJ1-5; D gene ambiguous. V was shortened by 4 bases and J by 5 bases, with 9 bases between the two germline ends. The CDR3 covers 13 residues. Germline CDR1 reads MDHEN; CDR2 reads SYDVKM.

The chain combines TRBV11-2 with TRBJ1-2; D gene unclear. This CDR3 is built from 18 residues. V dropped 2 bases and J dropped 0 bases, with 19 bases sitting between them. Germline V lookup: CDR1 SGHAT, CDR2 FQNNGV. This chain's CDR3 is CASSLLSGRKESNYGYTF. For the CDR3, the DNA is TGTGCCAGCAGCTTACTTTCGGGCAGGAAAGAGTCTAACTATGGCTACACCTTC.

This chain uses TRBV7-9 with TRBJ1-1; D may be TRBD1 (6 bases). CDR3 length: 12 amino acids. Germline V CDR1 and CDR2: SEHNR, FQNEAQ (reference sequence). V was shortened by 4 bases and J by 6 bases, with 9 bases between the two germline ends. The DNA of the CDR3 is TGTGCCAGCAGCTACAGGGTACCTGAAGCTTTCTTT. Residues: CASSYRVPEAFF.

The CDR3 DNA reads TGTGCCAGCAGCTTGGAAAAAGGGGGCAAGCAGTACTTC. The encoded protein is CASSLEKGGKQYF. J is TRBJ2-7 and V is TRBV5-6; 7 nucleotides match TRBD1. Losses at the gene ends were 0 bases for V and 8 bases for J; bases not matched to a gene: 5. The CDR3 covers 13 residues. The germline CDR1 and CDR2 sequences are SGHDT and YYEEEE.